The 31 T cell receptor beta chains presented below share a single source sample, sequenced in a study of ipilimumab plus nivolumab after autologous stem cell transplantation. Repertoires were generated with immunoSEQ multiplex PCR, while TCRdb's copy carries only in-frame clones and drops some. The sample consists of tens of thousands of clones, approximately 92% of them appearing once. The starting material was PBMCs, obtained in a trial of ipilimumab plus nivolumab as post-transplant consolidation. The source of these receptors is a male donor with multiple myeloma.

This sequence joins TRBV19 and TRBJ2-2; D is possibly TRBD1 (5 bases). The CDR3 spans 17 residues. Germline V gene lookup returns CDR1 LNHDA and CDR2 SQIVND (reference sequence). The ends were cut back, 3 bases at V and 5 bases at J, with 19 bases in the middle. CDR3 amino acids: CASSISGQGLRTGELFF. The CDR3, as DNA: TGTGCCAGTAGTATTAGTGGGCAGGGCCTAAGGACCGGGGAGCTGTTTTTT.

The genes are TRBV19 and TRBJ1-1; possible D gene TRBD1, 5 bases. The V end was cut by 4 bases, the J end by 4 bases, with 10 bases between. The CDR3 is 13 residues long. Germline assignment: CDR1 LNHDA and CDR2 SQIVND (reference sequence). CDR3 region: CASSTGSATEAFF. The DNA for the CDR3 is TGTGCCAGTAGTACAGGGTCGGCCACTGAAGCTTTCTTT.

This sequence joins TRBV7-2 and TRBJ2-2; D gene uncertain. Germline CDR1 is SGHTA and CDR2 is FQGNSA. Trimming stripped 4 bases from V and 6 bases from J, with 9 bases between. The CDR3 is 13 amino acids. CDR3 in DNA: TGTGCCAGCAGCTCGAGAGGAGCCGGGGAGCTGTTTTTT. It yields the protein CASSSRGAGELFF.

The rearrangement links TRBV7-9 to TRBJ1-3; D perhaps matches TRBD1 (6 bases). Per the germline V gene, CDR1 is SEHNR and CDR2 is FQNEAQ (reference sequence). V lost 6 bases to trimming and J lost 2 bases, with 8 bases between them. CDR3 length: 13 amino acids. CDR3 residues: CASRTGPGNTIYF. In nucleotides, the CDR3 is TGTGCCAGCAGGACAGGACCTGGAAACACCATATATTTT.

This sequence joins TRBV30 and TRBJ2-7, with TRBD2 identical over 8 bases. CDR1 is GTSNPN, CDR2 SVGIG, per germline (reference sequence). The CDR3 sequence is 15 residues long. Trimming at V came to 3 bases and at J to 4 bases, leaving 11 bases not matched to a gene. The CDR3 loop reads CAWSAGTRGGYEQYF. CDR3 in DNA: TGTGCCTGGAGCGCCGGGACTAGGGGCGGGTACGAGCAGTACTTC.

The chain has TRBV23-1 and TRBJ1-4, with 7 bases lining up with TRBD1. TRBV23-1 is an open reading frame whose function is uncertain. The V gene end was trimmed by 0 bases and the J gene end by 2 bases; junction bases not matched to a gene: 12. This CDR3 comprises 19 residues. The CDR3 reads CASSQSRGERGPTNEKLFF. The CDR3 nucleotides read TGCGCCAGCAGTCAATCCAGGGGGGAAAGGGGGCCTACTAATGAAAAACTGTTTTTT.

The chain carries TRBV5-5 and TRBJ2-7; D remains ambiguous. Germline lookup yields CDR1 SGHKS and CDR2 YYEKEE (reference sequence). The CDR3 has 17 amino acids. The V end was cut by 0 bases, the J end by 0 bases, with 16 bases between. This chain's CDR3 is CASSLDSYETFSYEQYF. CDR3 DNA sequence: TGTGCCAGCAGCTTGGACAGCTATGAGACTTTCTCCTACGAGCAGTACTTC.

The J gene is TRBJ2-1, the V gene TRBV4-3, with no clear D. The V end lost 4 bases, the J end lost 4 bases, and 14 bases lay between the germline ends. The CDR3 contains 15 residues. Germline V gene data show CDR1 as LGHNA and CDR2 as YSLEER. The CDR3 spells CASSPRASPYNEQFF. Here the CDR3 DNA reads TGCGCCAGCAGCCCCCGGGCTTCCCCTTACAATGAGCAGTTCTTC.

The count of this clone is one. The chain combines TRBV27 with TRBJ1-3, with 7 bases lining up with TRBD1. There are 15 residues in the CDR3. V trimming: 2 bases; J trimming: 2 bases; junction bases outside the gene matches: 3. The germline V gene encodes CDR1 MNHEY and CDR2 SMNVEV (reference sequence). CDR3 amino acids: CASSLTGVAGNTIYF. CDR3 coding DNA: TGTGCCAGCAGTTTAACAGGGGTTGCTGGAAACACCATATATTTT.

The V and J genes are TRBV5-5 and TRBJ2-5, with TRBD2 matching 16 bases. The CDR3 contains 17 residues. V shed 4 bases, J shed 5 bases, and the junction held 8 bases outside the gene matches. In germline, CDR1 is SGHKS, CDR2 YYEKEE (reference sequence). The CDR3 bases are TGTGCCAGCAGCCCTGGGACTAGCGGGGGGGCCCAGGAGACCCAGTACTTC. Residues: CASSPGTSGGAQETQYF.

V and J are TRBV5-6 and TRBJ2-6, with 7 bases that match TRBD1. J lost 1 base, V lost 4 bases, and 8 bases had no gene match. Looked up from germline, CDR1 is SGHDT and CDR2 is YYEEEE. The CDR3 extends over 17 amino acids. The CDR3 protein is CASSPKTGESGANVLTF. CDR3 nucleotides: TGTGCCAGCAGCCCAAAAACAGGGGAATCTGGGGCCAACGTCCTGACTTTC.

This chain joins TRBV7-3 and TRBJ1-2, with 7 bases lining up with TRBD1. Losses at the gene ends were 1 base for V and 6 bases for J; bases not matched to a gene: 8. Germline V gives CDR1 SGHTA, CDR2 FQGTGA. The CDR3 length is 15 residues. The CDR3 loop reads CASSLNPGQGDGYTF. CDR3 in DNA: TGTGCCAGCAGCTTAAATCCGGGTCAGGGGGATGGCTACACCTTC.

The rearrangement joins TRBV10-3 to TRBJ2-7, with D perhaps matching TRBD1 or TRBD2 (5 bases each). This CDR3 has 16 amino acids. V was pared by 4 bases and J by 3 bases, with 19 bases between. Germline V gene data show CDR1 as ENHRY and CDR2 as SYGVKD. CDR3 nucleotides: TGTGCCATCAGTGGTGCCCCCGGGGCCACCGACTACGAGCAGTACTTC. Its translation is CAISGAPGATDYEQYF.

The chain joins TRBV6-1 to TRBJ2-5; 9 nucleotides align to TRBD2. The CDR3 is made up of 15 amino acids. V lost 2 bases and J lost 4; bases outside the gene matches: 5. Germline V gene sequence: CDR1 MNHNS, CDR2 SASEGT. This chain's CDR3 is CASSEQGLAIETQYF. The CDR3 DNA follows: TGTGCCAGCAGTGAACAGGGACTAGCAATAGAGACCCAGTACTTC.

The rearrangement links TRBV19 to TRBJ1-2, with D maybe TRBD1 (6 bases). The CDR3 length is 15 residues. Trimming shortened V by 4 bases and J by 4 bases, and 16 bases separated the two germline ends. CDR1 LNHDA and CDR2 SQIVND come from the germline V gene (reference sequence). The CDR3 DNA is TGTGCCAGTAGTACGAAGGGACAATGGGTCTATGGCTACACCTTC. Its translation: CASSTKGQWVYGYTF.

The V call is TRBV11-3, the J call TRBJ2-7; TRBD1 matches 9 bases. The CDR3 length is 13 residues. J gave up 4 bases and V 5 bases, and 3 bases lay outside the gene matches. Germline V gene sequence: CDR1 SGHNT, CDR2 YENEEA. The CDR3 DNA reads as TGTGCCAGCAGCAAGGGACAGGGATACGAGCAGTACTTC. Residues: CASSKGQGYEQYF.

The rearrangement uses TRBV14 and TRBJ1-4; 8 nucleotides align to TRBD1. Looked up from germline, CDR1 is SGHDN and CDR2 is FVKESK. CDR3 length equals 15 residues. Germline trimming cut 0 bases from V and 8 bases from J; bases unmatched to any gene: 5. As DNA, the CDR3 is TGTGCCAGCAGCCAAGAAACAGGGGGGGGCGAAAAACTGTTTTTT. The encoded protein is CASSQETGGGEKLFF.

This clone was recorded a few times. V is TRBV9 and J is TRBJ1-1; the D gene is possibly TRBD1 (5 bases). With 0 bases removed from V and 0 bases from J, the gap between germline ends came to 9 bases. The CDR3 runs to 15 residues. Per germline, CDR1 SGDLS and CDR2 YYNGEE. This CDR3 reads CASSVGGSLNTEAFF. In DNA, the CDR3 is TGTGCCAGCAGCGTAGGGGGCAGTTTGAACACTGAAGCTTTCTTT.

The chain combines TRBV18 with TRBJ2-7; 8 nucleotides align to TRBD2. The V segment lost 5 bases and the J segment 0 bases; nucleotides outside the gene matches: 15. Per the germline V gene, CDR1 is KGHSH and CDR2 is LQKENI. The CDR3 extends over 18 amino acids. This CDR3 reads CASSIATGSGRVSYEQYF. The CDR3 DNA follows: TGTGCCAGCTCAATCGCCACCGGGAGCGGGAGAGTCTCCTACGAGCAGTACTTC.

This clone was recorded once. CDR3 sequence reads: CASSPWGRTGGTEAFF. DNA for the CDR3: TGTGCCAGCAGCCCGTGGGGACGCACCGGGGGCACTGAAGCTTTCTTT. This chain connects TRBV5-6 to TRBJ1-1; perhaps TRBD1 as D (5 bases). Trimming left V 4 bases short and J 4 bases short, with 20 bases between. Germline CDR1 reads SGHDT; CDR2 reads YYEEEE. CDR3 length: 16 residues.

V is TRBV27 and J is TRBJ2-7, with TRBD2 matching 9 bases. Germline CDR1 is MNHEY and CDR2 is SMNVEV (reference sequence). This CDR3 is built from 14 residues. V lost 8 bases and J lost 4; bases outside the gene matches: 9. The CDR3 here is CASATGTSIYEQYF. In nucleotides, the CDR3 is TGTGCCAGCGCCACCGGGACTAGCATTTACGAGCAGTACTTC.

For the CDR3, the DNA is TGCGCCAGCAGCCCGGGACAGGGGATAAACACAGATACGCAGTATTTT. Its translation is CASSPGQGINTDTQYF. The V and J genes are TRBV5-1 and TRBJ2-3, with 10 bases matching TRBD1. The V and J ends lost 4 bases and 2 bases, in that order; junction bases with no gene match: 7. CDR1 and CDR2 (germline): SGHRS, YFSETQ. The CDR3 loop spans 16 amino acids.

J is TRBJ1-1 and V is TRBV12-5; D not certain. Deletions cut 4 bases from V and 5 bases from J, with 14 bases between. This CDR3 region has 14 residues. Germline V gives CDR1 LGHNT, CDR2 FRNRAP. CDR3 bases: TGTGCTAGTGGTTCAGGCGGTTTCGGAACTGAAGCTTTCTTT. Translating it yields CASGSGGFGTEAFF.

The rearrangement joins TRBV28 to TRBJ1-1; unclear D gene. Germline lookup yields CDR1 MDHEN and CDR2 SYDVKM. The length of the CDR3 is 13 residues. V lost 6 bases, J lost 0 bases, and 8 bases lay in between. CDR3 DNA sequence: TGTGCCAGCAGGGCGAGCATGAACACTGAAGCTTTCTTT. Its translation is CASRASMNTEAFF.

In its sample, this clone was seen a few times. This sequence joins TRBV5-1 and TRBJ2-5; 8 bases align to TRBD2. The germline V gene has CDR1 SGHRS and CDR2 YFSETQ. This CDR3 contains 15 residues. V lost 6 bases and J lost 5; bases outside the gene matches: 12. CDR3 protein: CASTPRRGGRETQYF. The DNA for the CDR3 is TGCGCCAGCACCCCGAGGCGCGGGGGGCGGGAGACCCAGTACTTC.

The chain is built from TRBV6-5 and TRBJ2-5; the match to TRBD1 covers 9 bases. Trimming took 4 bases from V and 2 from J; bases not matched to a gene: 2. The CDR3 has 14 residues. Germline V lookup: CDR1 MNHEY, CDR2 SVGAGI. The DNA for the CDR3 is TGTGCCAGCAGTTTCGACAGGGGGCAAGAGACCCAGTACTTC. This sequence encodes CASSFDRGQETQYF.

The chain carries TRBV2 and TRBJ2-7, with 10 bases that match TRBD2. Germline values: CDR1 SNHLY, CDR2 FYNNEI. The CDR3 extends over 14 amino acids. The J segment lost 3 bases and the V segment lost 7 bases, leaving 6 bases of the junction unmatched. Here the CDR3 DNA reads TGTGCCAGCAAACCCGGGACTAGCGTCTACGAGCAGTACTTC. Translating gives CASKPGTSVYEQYF.

The rearrangement uses TRBV11-3 and TRBJ1-3; no firm D call. Germline CDR1 is SGHNT and CDR2 is YENEEA. V gave up 4 bases and J gave up 6 bases, with 16 bases separating them. The CDR3 sequence is 15 residues long. CDR3 DNA: TGTGCCAGCAGCTCGACGGCCCACGGAGCAAACACCATATATTTT. It is translated as CASSSTAHGANTIYF.

The chain recombines TRBV15 with TRBJ1-3; unclear D gene. The CDR3 has 16 amino acids. Germline CDR1 and CDR2: LNHNV and YYDKDF (reference sequence). V was pared by 5 bases and J by 0 bases, with 14 bases between. CDR3 residues: CATSVSEVFSGNTIYF. In DNA, the CDR3 is TGTGCCACCAGCGTATCCGAGGTGTTCTCTGGAAACACCATATATTTT.

The V and J genes are TRBV6-5 and TRBJ2-3; D call uncertain. This CDR3 comprises 14 residues. In germline, CDR1 is MNHEY, CDR2 SVGAGI. Trimming removed 4 bases from V and 2 bases from J, with 10 bases in between. The CDR3 nucleotides are TGTGCCAGCAGTTTAGGTCCGGCCACAGATACGCAGTATTTT. Translated, it gives CASSLGPATDTQYF.

CDR3 sequence (DNA): TGTGCCAGCAGCTTAGGTTCGGATTCGAACACTGAAGCTTTCTTT. Its translation is CASSLGSDSNTEAFF. The chain is built from TRBV13 and TRBJ1-1, with no clear D. Germline V gene lookup returns CDR1 PRHDT and CDR2 FYEKMQ (reference sequence). The CDR3 runs to 15 residues. V gave up 0 bases and J gave up 1 base, with 9 bases separating them.